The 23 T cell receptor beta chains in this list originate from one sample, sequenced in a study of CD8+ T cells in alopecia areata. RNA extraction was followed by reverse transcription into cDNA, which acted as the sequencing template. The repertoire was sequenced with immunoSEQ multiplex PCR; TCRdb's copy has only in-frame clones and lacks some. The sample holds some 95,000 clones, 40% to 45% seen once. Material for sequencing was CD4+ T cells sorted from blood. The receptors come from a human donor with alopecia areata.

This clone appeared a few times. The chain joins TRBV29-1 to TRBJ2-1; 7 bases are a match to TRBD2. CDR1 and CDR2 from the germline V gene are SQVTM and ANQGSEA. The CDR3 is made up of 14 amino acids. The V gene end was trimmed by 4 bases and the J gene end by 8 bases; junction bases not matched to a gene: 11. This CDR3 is CSVVVQRGFDEQFF. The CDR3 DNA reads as TGCAGCGTTGTAGTCCAGCGGGGTTTCGATGAGCAGTTCTTC.

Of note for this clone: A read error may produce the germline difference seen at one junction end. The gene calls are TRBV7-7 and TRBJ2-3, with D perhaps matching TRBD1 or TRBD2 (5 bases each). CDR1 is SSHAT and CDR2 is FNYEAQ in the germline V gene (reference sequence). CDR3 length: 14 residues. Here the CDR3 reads CASSEGVGADTQYF. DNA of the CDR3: TGTGCTAGCAGCGAAGGGGTCGGGGCAGATACGCAGTATTTT.

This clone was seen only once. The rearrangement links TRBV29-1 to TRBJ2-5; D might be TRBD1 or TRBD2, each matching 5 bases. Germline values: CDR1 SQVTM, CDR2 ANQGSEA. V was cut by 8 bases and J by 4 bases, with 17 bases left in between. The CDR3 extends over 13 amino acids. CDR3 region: CSILPPGAETQYF. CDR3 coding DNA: TGCAGCATCTTACCCCCCGGGGCAGAGACCCAGTACTTC.

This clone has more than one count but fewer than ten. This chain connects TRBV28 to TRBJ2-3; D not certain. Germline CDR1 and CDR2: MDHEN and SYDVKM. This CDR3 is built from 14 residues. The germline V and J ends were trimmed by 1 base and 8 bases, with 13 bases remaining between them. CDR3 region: CASSLSGGSVTQYF. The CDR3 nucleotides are TGTGCCAGCAGTTTATCGGGTGGGTCCGTTACGCAGTATTTT.

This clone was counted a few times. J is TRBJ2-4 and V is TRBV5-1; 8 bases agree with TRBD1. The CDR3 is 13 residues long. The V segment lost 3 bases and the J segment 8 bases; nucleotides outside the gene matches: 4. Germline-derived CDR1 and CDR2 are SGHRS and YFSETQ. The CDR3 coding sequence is TGCGCCAGCAGCTCGGGACAGGTAGACATTCAGTACTTC. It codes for CASSSGQVDIQYF.

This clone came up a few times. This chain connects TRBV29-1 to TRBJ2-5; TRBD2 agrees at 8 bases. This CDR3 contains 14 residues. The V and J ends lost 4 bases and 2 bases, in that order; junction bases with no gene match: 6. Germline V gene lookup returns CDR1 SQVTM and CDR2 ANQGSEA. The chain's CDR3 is CSVARGARQETQYF. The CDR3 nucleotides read TGCAGCGTTGCGCGGGGGGCACGACAAGAGACCCAGTACTTC.

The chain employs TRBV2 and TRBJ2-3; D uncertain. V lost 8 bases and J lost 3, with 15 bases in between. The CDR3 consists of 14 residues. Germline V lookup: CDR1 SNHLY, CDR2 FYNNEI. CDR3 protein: CASRTEWGTDTQYF. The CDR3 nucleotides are TGTGCCAGCCGCACTGAATGGGGTACAGATACGCAGTATTTT.

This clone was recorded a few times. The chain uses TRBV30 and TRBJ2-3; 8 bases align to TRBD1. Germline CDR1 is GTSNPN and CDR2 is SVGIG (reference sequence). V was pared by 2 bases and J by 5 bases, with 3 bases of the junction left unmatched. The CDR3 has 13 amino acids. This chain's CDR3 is CAWSRTGRDTQYF. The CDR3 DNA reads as TGTGCCTGGAGTCGGACAGGGAGAGATACGCAGTATTTT.

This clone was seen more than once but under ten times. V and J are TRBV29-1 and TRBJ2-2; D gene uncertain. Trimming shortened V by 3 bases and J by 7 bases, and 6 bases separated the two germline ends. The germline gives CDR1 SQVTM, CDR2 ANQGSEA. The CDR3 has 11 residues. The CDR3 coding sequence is TGCAGCGTTGAGGTTGGCGGGGAGCTGTTTTTT. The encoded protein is CSVEVGGELFF.

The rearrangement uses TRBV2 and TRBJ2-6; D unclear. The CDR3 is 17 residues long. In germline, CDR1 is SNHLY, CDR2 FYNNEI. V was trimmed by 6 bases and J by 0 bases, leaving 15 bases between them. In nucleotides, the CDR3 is TGTGCCAGCAGCGCGTTCGAGGCGCCCTCTGGGGCCAACGTCCTGACTTTC. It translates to CASSAFEAPSGANVLTF.

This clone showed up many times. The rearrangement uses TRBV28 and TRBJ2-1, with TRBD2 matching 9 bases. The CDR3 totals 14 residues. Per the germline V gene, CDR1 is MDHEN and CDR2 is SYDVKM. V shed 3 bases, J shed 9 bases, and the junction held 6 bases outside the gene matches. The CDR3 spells CASSFQAGGLEQFF. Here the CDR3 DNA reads TGTGCCAGCAGTTTCCAAGCGGGGGGTCTTGAGCAGTTCTTC.

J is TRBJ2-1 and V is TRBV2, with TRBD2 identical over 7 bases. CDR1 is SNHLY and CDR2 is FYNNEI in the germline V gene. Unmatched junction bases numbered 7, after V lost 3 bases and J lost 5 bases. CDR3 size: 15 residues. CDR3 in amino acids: CASSELLAQDNEQFF. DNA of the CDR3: TGTGCCAGCAGTGAGTTACTAGCGCAAGACAATGAGCAGTTCTTC.

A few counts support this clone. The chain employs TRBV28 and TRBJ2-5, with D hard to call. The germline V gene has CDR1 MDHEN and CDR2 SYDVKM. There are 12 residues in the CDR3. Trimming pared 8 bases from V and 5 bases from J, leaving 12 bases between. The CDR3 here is CASGLGGETQYF. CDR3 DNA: TGTGCCAGCGGCCTCGGCGGTGAGACCCAGTACTTC.

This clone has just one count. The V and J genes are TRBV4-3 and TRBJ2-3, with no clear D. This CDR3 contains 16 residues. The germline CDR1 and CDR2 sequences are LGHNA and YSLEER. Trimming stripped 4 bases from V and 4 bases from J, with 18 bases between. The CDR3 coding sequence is TGCGCCAGCAGCCGTTCATACTCAGAACGTCCAGATACGCAGTATTTT. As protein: CASSRSYSERPDTQYF.

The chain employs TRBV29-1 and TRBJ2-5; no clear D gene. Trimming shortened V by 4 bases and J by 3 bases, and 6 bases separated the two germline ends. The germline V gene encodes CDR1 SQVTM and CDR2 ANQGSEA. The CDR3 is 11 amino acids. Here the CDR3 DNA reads TGCAGCGTTGTCGGAGAAGAGACCCAGTACTTC. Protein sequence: CSVVGEETQYF.

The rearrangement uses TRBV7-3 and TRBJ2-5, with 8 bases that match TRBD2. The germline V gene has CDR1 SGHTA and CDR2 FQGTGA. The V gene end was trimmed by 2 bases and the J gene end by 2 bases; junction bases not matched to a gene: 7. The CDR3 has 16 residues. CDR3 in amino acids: CASSLRSGRYQETQYF. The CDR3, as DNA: TGTGCCAGCAGCTTACGGAGCGGGAGATATCAAGAGACCCAGTACTTC. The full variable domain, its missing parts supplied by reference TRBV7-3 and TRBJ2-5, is GAGVSQTPSNKVTEKGKYVELRCDPISGHTALYWYRQSLGQGPEFLIYFQGTGAADDSGLPNDRFFAVRPEGSVSTLKIQRTERGDSAVYLCASSLRSGRYQETQYFGPGTRLLVL.

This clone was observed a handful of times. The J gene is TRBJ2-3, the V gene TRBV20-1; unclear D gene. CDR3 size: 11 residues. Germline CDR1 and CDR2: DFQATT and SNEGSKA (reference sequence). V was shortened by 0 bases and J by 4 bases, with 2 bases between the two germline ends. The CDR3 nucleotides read TGCAGTGCTAGAGACCCAGATACGCAGTATTTT. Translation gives CSARDPDTQYF.

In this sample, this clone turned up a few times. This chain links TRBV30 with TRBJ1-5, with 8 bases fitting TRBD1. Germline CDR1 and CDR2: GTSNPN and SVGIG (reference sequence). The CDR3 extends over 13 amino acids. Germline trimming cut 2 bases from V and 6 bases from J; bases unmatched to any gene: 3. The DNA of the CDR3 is TGTGCCTGGAGTACCCAGGGGGCTCAGCCCCAGCATTTT. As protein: CAWSTQGAQPQHF.

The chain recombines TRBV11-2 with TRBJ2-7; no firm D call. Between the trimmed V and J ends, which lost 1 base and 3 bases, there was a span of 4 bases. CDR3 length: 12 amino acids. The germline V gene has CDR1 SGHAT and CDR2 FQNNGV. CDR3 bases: TGTGCCAGCAGCTTAGGGTTCTACGAGCAGTACTTC. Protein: CASSLGFYEQYF.

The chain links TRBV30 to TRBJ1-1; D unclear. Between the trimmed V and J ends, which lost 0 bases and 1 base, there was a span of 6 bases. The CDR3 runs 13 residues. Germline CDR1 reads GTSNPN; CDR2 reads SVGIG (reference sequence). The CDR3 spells CAWSVQTNTEAFF. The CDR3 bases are TGTGCCTGGAGTGTACAGACGAACACTGAAGCTTTCTTT.

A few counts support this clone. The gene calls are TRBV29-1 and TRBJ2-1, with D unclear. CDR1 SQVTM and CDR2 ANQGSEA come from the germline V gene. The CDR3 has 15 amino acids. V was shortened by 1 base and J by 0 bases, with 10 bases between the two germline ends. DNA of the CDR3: TGCAGCGTTGAAGGCAGGCAGCGCTCCTACAATGAGCAGTTCTTC. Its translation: CSVEGRQRSYNEQFF.

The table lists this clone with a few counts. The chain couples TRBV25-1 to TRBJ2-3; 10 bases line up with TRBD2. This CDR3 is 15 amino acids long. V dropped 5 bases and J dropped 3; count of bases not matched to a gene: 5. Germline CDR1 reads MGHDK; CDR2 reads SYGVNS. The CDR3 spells CASSIAGGGTDTQYF. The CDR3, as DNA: TGTGCCAGCAGTATAGCGGGAGGAGGGACAGATACGCAGTATTTT.

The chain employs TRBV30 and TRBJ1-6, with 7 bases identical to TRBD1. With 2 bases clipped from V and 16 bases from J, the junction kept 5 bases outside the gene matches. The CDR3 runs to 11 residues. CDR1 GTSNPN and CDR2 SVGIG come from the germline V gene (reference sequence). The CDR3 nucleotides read TGTGCCTGGAGTCCACAGGGGATTCTCCACTTT. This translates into CAWSPQGILHF. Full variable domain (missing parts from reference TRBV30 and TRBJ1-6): SQTIHQWPATLVQPVGSPLSLECTVEGTSNPNLYWYRQAAGRGLQLLFYSVGIGQISSEVPQNLSASRPQDRQFILSSKKLLLSDSGFYLCAWSPQGILHFGNGTRLTVT.